This entry is about one T cell receptor beta chain. The junction had 5 bases not matched to a gene; V was cut back by 6 bases and J by 5 bases. From germline, CDR1 is KGHSH and CDR2 LQKENI. The CDR3 is 14 residues long. Clones were sequenced by immunoSEQ multiplex PCR, and TCRdb holds only the in-frame ones, with some missing. The sample contains nearly 250,000 clones, 75% to 90% of which appear only once. The sample comes from a study of blood T cell repertoires in COVID-19. The receptor's source is a man aged 45 to 65 who had been exposed to COVID-19. This sequence joins TRBV18 and TRBJ1-5; 9 bases map to TRBD1. Specimen: PBMCs or T cells enriched from blood (not recorded which). Here the CDR3 DNA reads TGTGCCAGCTCCCCGGACAGGGGACATCAGCCCCAGCATTTT. Protein product: CASSPDRGHQPQHF.